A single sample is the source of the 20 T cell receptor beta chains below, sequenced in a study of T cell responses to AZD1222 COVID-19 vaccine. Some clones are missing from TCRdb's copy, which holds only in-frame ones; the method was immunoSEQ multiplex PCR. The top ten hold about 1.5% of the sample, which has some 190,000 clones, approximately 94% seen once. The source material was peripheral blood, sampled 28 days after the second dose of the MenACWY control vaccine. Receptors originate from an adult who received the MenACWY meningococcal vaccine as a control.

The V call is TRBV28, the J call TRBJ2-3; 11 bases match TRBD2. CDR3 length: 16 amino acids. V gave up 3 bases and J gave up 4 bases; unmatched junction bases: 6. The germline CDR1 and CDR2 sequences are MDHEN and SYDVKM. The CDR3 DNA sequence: TGTGCCAGCAGTTTCAGATTACTAGCGGGAGCAGATACGCAGTATTTT. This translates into CASSFRLLAGADTQYF.

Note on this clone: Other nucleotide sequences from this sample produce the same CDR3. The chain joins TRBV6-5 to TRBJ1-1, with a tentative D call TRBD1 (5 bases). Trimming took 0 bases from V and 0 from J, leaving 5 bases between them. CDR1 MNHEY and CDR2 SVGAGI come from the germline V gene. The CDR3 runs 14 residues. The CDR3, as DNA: TGTGCCAGCAGTTACTCAGGGGTGAACACTGAAGCTTTCTTT. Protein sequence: CASSYSGVNTEAFF.

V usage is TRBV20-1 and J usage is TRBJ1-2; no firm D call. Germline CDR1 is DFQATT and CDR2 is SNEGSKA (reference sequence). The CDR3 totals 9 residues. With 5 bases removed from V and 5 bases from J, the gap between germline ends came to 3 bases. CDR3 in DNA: TGCAGTGCTCCTTATGGCTACACCTTC. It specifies CSAPYGYTF.

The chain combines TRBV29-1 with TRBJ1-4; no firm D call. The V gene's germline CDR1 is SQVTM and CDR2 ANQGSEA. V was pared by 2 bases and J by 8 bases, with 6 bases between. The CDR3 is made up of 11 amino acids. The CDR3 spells CSVESGEKLFF. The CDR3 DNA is TGCAGCGTTGAATCGGGAGAAAAACTGTTTTTT.

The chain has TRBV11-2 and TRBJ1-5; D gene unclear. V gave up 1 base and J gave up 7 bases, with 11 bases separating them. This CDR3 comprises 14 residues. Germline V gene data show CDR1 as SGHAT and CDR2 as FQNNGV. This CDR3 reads CASSLGGSGQPQHF. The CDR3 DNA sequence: TGTGCCAGCAGCTTAGGCGGCTCCGGACAGCCCCAGCATTTT.

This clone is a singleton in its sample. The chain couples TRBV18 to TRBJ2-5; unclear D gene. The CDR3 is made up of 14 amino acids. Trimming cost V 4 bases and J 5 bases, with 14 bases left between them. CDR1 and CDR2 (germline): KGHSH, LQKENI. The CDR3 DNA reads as TGTGCCAGCTCACGACAACATCAAGGGGAGACCCAGTACTTC. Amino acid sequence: CASSRQHQGETQYF.

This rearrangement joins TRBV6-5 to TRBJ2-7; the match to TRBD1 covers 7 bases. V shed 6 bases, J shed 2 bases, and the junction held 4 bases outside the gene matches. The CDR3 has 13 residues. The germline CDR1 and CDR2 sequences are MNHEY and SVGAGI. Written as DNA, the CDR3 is TGTGCCAGCAGGGGCAGGGGGACCTACGAGCAGTACTTC. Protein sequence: CASRGRGTYEQYF.

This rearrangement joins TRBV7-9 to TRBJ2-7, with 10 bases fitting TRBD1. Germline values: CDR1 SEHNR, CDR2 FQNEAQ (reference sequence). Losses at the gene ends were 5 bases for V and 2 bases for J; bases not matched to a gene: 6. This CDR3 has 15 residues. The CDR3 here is CASSRGGQGAYEQYF. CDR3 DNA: TGTGCCAGCAGCCGAGGCGGACAGGGGGCCTACGAGCAGTACTTC.

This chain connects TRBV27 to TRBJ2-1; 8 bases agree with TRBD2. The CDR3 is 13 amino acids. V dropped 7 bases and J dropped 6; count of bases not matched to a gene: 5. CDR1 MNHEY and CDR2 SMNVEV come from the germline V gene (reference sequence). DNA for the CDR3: TGTGCCAGCACCCCGGGGGGGCTCAATGAGCAGTTCTTC. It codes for CASTPGGLNEQFF.

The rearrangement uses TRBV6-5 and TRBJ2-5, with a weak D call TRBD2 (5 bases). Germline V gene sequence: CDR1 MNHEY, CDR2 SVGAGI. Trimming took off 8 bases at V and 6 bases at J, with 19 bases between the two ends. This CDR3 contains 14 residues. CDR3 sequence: CASPSMLARQTQYF. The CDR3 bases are TGTGCCAGCCCGAGCATGCTAGCTCGGCAGACCCAGTACTTC.

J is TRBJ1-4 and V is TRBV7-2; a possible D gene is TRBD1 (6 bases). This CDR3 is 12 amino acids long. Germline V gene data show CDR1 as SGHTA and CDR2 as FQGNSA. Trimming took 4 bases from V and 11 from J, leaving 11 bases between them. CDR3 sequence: CASSSDRRKLFF. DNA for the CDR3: TGTGCCAGCAGCTCAGACAGGAGGAAACTGTTTTTT.

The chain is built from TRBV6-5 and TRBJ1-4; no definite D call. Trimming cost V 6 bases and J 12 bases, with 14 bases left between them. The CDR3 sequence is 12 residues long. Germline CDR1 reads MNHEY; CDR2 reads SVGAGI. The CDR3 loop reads CASRDGVGELFF. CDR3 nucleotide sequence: TGTGCCAGCAGAGACGGGGTTGGAGAACTGTTTTTT.

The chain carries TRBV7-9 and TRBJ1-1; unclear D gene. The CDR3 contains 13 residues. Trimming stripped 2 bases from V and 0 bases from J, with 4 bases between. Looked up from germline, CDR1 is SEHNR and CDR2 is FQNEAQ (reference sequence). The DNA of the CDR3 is TGTGCCAGCAGCTTAAGTATGAACACTGAAGCTTTCTTT. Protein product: CASSLSMNTEAFF.

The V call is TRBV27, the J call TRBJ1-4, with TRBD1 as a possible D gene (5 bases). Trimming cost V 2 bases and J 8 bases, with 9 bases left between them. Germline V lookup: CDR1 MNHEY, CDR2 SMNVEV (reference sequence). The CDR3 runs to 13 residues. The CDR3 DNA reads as TGTGCCAGCAGTTTAGCAGGGTGGGAAAAACTGTTTTTT. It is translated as CASSLAGWEKLFF.

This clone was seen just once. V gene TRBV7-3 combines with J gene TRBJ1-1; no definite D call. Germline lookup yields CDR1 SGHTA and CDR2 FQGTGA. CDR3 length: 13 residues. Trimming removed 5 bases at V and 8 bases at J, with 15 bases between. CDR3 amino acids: CASSEDGFSEAFF. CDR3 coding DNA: TGTGCCAGCAGCGAAGACGGATTCTCAGAAGCTTTCTTT.

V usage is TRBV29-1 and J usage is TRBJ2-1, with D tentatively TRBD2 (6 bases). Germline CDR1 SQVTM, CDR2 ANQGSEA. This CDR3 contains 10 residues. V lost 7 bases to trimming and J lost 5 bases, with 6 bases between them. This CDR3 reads CSGGDNEQFF. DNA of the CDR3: TGCAGCGGGGGGGACAATGAGCAGTTCTTC.

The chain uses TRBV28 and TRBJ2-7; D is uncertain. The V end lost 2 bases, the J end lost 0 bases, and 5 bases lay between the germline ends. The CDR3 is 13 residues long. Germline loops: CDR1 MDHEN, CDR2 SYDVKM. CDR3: CASSLTVSYEQYF. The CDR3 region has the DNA TGTGCCAGCAGTTTAACAGTCTCCTACGAGCAGTACTTC.

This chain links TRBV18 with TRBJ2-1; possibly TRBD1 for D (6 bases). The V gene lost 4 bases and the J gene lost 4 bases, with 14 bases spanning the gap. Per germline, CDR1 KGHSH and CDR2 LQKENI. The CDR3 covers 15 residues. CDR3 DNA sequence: TGTGCCAGCTCACGCCCGGACAGCTATTACAATGAGCAGTTCTTC. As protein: CASSRPDSYYNEQFF.

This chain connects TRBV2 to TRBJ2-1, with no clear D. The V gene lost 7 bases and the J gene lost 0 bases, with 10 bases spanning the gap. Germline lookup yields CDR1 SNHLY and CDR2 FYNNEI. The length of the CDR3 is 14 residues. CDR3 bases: TGTGCCAGCAAATTCGTAAGCTCCTACAATGAGCAGTTCTTC. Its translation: CASKFVSSYNEQFF.

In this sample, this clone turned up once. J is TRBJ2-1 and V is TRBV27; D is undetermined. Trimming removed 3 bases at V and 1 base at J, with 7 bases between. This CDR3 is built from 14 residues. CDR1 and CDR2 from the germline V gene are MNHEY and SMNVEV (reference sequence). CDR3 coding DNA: TGTGCCAGCAGTTTTTCGGCGTCCTACAATGAGCAGTTCTTC. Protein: CASSFSASYNEQFF.